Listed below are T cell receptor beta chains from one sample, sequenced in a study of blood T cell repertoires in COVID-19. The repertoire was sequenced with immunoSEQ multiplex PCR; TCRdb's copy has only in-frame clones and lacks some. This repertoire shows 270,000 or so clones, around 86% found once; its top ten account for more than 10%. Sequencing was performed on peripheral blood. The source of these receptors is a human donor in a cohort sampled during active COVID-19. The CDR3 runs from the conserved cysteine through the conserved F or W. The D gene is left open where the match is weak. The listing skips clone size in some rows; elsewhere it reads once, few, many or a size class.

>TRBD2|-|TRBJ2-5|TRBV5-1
TGCGCCAGCAGCTGGAGGACTAGCGGAGAAGAGACCCAGTACTTC
CASSWRTSGEETQYF
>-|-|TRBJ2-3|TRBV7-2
TGTGCCAGCAGCTTGATGGGGCTAAAGGGGGATACGCAGTATTTT
CASSLMGLKGDTQYF
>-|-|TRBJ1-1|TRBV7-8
TGTGCCAGCAGCCCCCGCGGGGGCGGTCACCCAATGAACACTGAAGCTTTCTTT
CASSPRGGGHPMNTEAFF
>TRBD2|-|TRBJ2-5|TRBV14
TGTGCCAGCAGCCCTTACTTTGGCGGGGGACAAGAGACCCAGTACTTC
CASSPYFGGGQETQYF
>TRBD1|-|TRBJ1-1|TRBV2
TGTGCCAGCAGCCGACAGGGGGCGCGTACTGAAGCTTTCTTT
CASSRQGARTEAFF
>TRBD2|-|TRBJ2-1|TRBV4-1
TGCGCCAGCAGCCAAGGACCCCGGCGGGGGAGCTCCTACAATGAGCAGTTCTTC
CASSQGPRRGSSYNEQFF
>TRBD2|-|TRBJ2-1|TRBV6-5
TGTGCCAGCAGTTATAAAAGACCGGGACTAGGGATTGAGCAGTTCTTC
CASSYKRPGLGIEQFF
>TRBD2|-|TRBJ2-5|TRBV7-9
TGTGCCAGCAGCAATAGCGGGACACCACAAGAGACCCAGTACTTC
CASSNSGTPQETQYF
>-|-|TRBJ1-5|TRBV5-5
TGTGCCAGCAGCCCATGGCCCCAGCATTTT
CASSPWPQHF
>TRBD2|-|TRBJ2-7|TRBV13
TGTGCCAGCAGCGCACCTCGGTCCGGGACTAGCTACGAGCAGTACTTC
CASSAPRSGTSYEQYF
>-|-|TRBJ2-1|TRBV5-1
TGCGCCAGCAGCTTGGCCTATTTTGGTAATGAGCAGTTCTTC
CASSLAYFGNEQFF
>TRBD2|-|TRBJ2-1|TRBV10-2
TGCGCCAGCACTAGCGGGAGTAACAATGAGCAGTTCTTC
CASTSGSNNEQFF
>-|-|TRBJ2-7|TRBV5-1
TGCGCCAGCAGCTTCGAAGGGGTCGAGCAGTACTTC
CASSFEGVEQYF
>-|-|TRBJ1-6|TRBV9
TGTGCCAGCAGCGTGGCAGGGAGGTCTCCCCTCCACTTT
CASSVAGRSPLHF
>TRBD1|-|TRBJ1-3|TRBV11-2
TGTGCCAGCAGCCCGGGACAGGGGGGAACCATATATTTT
CASSPGQGGTIYF
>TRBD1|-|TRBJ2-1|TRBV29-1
TGCAGCGCCATCAGGGGGAGCTCCTACAATGAGCAGTTCTTC
CSAIRGSSYNEQFF
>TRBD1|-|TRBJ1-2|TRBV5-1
TGCGCCAGCAGCTTGGACCCACAGGGGGCGTACTATGGCTACACCTTC
CASSLDPQGAYYGYTF
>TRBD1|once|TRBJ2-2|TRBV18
TGTGCCAGCTCACCCGGGACAGAACTTACCGGGGAGCTGTTTTTT
CASSPGTELTGELFF
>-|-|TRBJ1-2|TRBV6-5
TGTGCCAGCAGAGGGGAGGGGACTCGCGGCTACACCTTC
CASRGEGTRGYTF
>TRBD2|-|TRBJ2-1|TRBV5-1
TGCGCCAGCAGCTTGGAGCGGGACTACAATGAGCAGTTCTTC
CASSLERDYNEQFF
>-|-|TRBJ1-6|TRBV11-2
TGTGCCAGCAGCTTAGAGCCGGGAATCGGGTCACCCCTCCACTTT
CASSLEPGIGSPLHF
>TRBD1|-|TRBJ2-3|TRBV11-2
TGTGCCAGCAGCACTCGGAGACCGGGACAGCCTAGCACAGATACGCAGTATTTT
CASSTRRPGQPSTDTQYF
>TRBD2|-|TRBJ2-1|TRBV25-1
TGTGCCAGCAGTGACACTTTGGGGGGGAGAGGGTCCTACAATGAGCAGTTCTTC
CASSDTLGGRGSYNEQFF
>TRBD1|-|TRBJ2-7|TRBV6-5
TGTGCCAGCAGTTCCCATGGACAGGGCTACGAGCAGTACTTC
CASSSHGQGYEQYF
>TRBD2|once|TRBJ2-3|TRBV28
TGTGCCAGCACCGGGGGGAGAAGGGATACGCAGTATTTT
CASTGGRRDTQYF
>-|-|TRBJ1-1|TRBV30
TGTGCCTGGGAGGACAGCATGAACACTGAAGCTTTCTTT
CAWEDSMNTEAFF
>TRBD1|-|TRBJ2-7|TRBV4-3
TGCGCCAGCAGCGATACAGGGGGCTCGGACTCCTACGAGCAGTACTTC
CASSDTGGSDSYEQYF
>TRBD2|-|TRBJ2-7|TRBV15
TGTGCCACCAGCAGTCGGACTAGCGGGATCGACGAGCAGTACTTC
CATSSRTSGIDEQYF
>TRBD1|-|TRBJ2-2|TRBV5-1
TGCGCCAGCAGCCTACAGGGGGCGGTAAACACCGGGGAGCTGTTTTTT
CASSLQGAVNTGELFF
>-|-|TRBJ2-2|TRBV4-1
TGCGCCAGCAGCCAAGGAAACAGGCCCACCGGGGAGCTGTTTTTT
CASSQGNRPTGELFF
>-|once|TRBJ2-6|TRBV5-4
TGTGCCAGCAGCTTCGGTGGCGGGGCTTGGTCTGGGGCCAACGTCCTGACTTTC
CASSFGGGAWSGANVLTF
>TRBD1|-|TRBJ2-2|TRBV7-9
TGTGCCAGCAGCCCCGGGACAGGGGGTAACACCGGGGAGCTGTTTTTT
CASSPGTGGNTGELFF
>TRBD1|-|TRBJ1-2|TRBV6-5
TGTGCCAGCACTATAACAGGGGGCTATGGCTACACCTTC
CASTITGGYGYTF
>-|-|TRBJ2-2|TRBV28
TGTGCCAGCCTTCAAGCCGCGAGAACCGGGGAGCTGTTTTTT
CASLQAARTGELFF
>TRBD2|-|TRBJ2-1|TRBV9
TGTGCCAGCAGCGTAGGACTAGCGGGCCTCAATGAGCAGTTCTTC
CASSVGLAGLNEQFF
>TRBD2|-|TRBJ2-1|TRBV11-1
TGTGCCAGCAGCGACACTAGCGGGGCTTCGTATCTTAAGCAGTTCTTC
CASSDTSGASYLKQFF
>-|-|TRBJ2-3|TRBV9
TGTGCCAGCAGCGTAGGGGGCCTAGCGCGGACCAACACAGATACGCAGTATTTT
CASSVGGLARTNTDTQYF
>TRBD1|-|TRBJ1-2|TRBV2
TGTGCCAGCAGGCCGGGACAGTTCTATGGCTACACCTTC
CASRPGQFYGYTF
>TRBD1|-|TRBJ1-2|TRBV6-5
TGTGCCAGCAGTTCTAGACAGGGCGCTGGCTACACCTTC
CASSSRQGAGYTF
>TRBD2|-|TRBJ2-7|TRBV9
TGTGCCAGCAGCCCCGGGGGAGCGGGAATAGAGCAGTACTTC
CASSPGGAGIEQYF
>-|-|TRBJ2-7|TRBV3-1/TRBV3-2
TGTGCCAGCAGCCAAGAGGCACGGCAGTACTTC
CASSQEARQYF
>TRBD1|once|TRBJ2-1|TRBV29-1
TGCAGCGTTGGGGACAGAGAGTTCTTC
CSVGDREFF
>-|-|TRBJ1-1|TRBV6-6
TGTGCCAGCGGGAGGGCTGAAGCTTTCTTT
CASGRAEAFF
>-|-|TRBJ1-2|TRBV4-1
TGCGCCAGCAGCCAAGATCCAGCCTTCAGGGTCTACACCTTC
CASSQDPAFRVYTF
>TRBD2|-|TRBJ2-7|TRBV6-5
TGTGCCAGCAGTTACTCCTCGACTGGAGCGGGAGAAGAGCAGTACTTC
CASSYSSTGAGEEQYF
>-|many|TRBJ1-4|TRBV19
TGTGCCAGTAGTTTTGGGGCTTATAATGAAAAACTGTTTTTT
CASSFGAYNEKLFF
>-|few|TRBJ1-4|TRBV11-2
TGTGCCAGCAGCTTAGCCGGGACAACTTATGAAAAACTGTTTTTT
CASSLAGTTYEKLFF
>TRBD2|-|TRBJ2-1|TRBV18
TGTGCCAGCTCACCGATGGGACTAGCGGGAGGTTACAATGAGCAGTTCTTC
CASSPMGLAGGYNEQFF
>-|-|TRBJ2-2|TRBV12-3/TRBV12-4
TGTGCCAGCAGTTTAGCAAGAGGCGGGGAGCTGTTTTTT
CASSLARGGELFF
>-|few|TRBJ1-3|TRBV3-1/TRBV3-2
TGTGCCAGCAGCCCCTTACAGGGAAACACCATATATTTT
CASSPLQGNTIYF
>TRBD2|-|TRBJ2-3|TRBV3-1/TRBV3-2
TGTGCCAGCAGCAACCTAGCGGGAGGCACAGATACGCAGTATTTT
CASSNLAGGTDTQYF
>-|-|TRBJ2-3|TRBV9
TGTGCCAGCAGCGTATACTACACAGATACGCAGTATTTT
CASSVYYTDTQYF
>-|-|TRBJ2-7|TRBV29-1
TGCAGCGCCCGAGCAACCATCGAGCAGTACTTC
CSARATIEQYF
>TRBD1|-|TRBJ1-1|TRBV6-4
TGTGCCAGCAACAGGACAGGGCCTGGAGCTGAAGCTTTCTTT
CASNRTGPGAEAFF
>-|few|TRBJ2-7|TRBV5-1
TGCGCCAGCAGCCCAGGGGGGAGCCCTACCTACGAGCAGTACTTC
CASSPGGSPTYEQYF
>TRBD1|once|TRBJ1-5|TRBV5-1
TGCGCCAGCAGCTTGGGGACAGGGGCATTCCAGCCCCAGCATTTT
CASSLGTGAFQPQHF
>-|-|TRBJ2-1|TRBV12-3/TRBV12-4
TGTGCCAGCAGTTTACCCGATCGGGGGCAGTTCTTC
CASSLPDRGQFF